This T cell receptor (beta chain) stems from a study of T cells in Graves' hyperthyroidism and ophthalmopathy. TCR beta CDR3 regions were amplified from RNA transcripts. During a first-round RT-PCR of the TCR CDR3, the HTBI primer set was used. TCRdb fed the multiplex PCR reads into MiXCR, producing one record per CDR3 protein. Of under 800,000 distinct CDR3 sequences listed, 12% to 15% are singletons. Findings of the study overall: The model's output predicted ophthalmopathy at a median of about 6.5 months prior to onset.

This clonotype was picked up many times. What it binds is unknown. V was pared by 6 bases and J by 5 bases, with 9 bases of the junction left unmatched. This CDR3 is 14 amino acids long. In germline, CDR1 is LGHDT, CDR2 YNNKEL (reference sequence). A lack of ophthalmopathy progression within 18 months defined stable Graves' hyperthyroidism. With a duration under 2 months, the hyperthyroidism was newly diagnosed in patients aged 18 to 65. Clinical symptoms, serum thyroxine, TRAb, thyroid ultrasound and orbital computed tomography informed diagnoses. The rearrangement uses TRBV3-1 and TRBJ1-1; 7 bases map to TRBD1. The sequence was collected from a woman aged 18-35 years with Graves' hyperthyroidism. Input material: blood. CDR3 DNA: TGTGCCAGCAGTCCCGAGACAGGGTGGACTGAAGCTTTCTTT. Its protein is CASSPETGWTEAFF.